Below are 28 T cell receptor beta chains sequenced from a single sample in a study of blood T cell repertoires in COVID-19. TCRdb's table, derived via immunoSEQ multiplex PCR, lists solely in-frame clones and lacks some. Of approximately 260,000 clones in the sample, over 80% were seen once. Material for sequencing was peripheral blood. These receptors came from a man between 60 and 75 years old who had recovered from COVID-19.

In this sample, this clone turned up once. The chain has TRBV5-1 and TRBJ1-2, with D possibly matching TRBD1 (5 bases). CDR1 is SGHRS and CDR2 is YFSETQ in the germline V gene. This CDR3 region has 13 residues. The germline V and J ends were trimmed by 0 bases and 2 bases, with 5 bases remaining between them. Here the CDR3 DNA reads TGCGCCAGCAGCTTGGCAGGGAACTATGGCTACACCTTC. It translates to CASSLAGNYGYTF.

V and J are TRBV2 and TRBJ2-7, with D possibly TRBD1 on 5 matching bases. In germline, CDR1 is SNHLY, CDR2 FYNNEI. V lost 3 bases to trimming and J lost 3 bases, with 9 bases between them. The CDR3 extends over 13 amino acids. CDR3 sequence (DNA): TGTGCCAGCAGTGAGCGACAGTTCTACGAGCAGTACTTC. Its translation is CASSERQFYEQYF.

The V gene is TRBV5-6, the J gene TRBJ2-1; TRBD2 aligns across 9 bases. Germline V gene sequence: CDR1 SGHDT, CDR2 YYEEEE. V shed 4 bases, J shed 4 bases, and the junction held 9 bases outside the gene matches. This CDR3 has 16 amino acids. CDR3 nucleotides: TGTGCCAGCAGCCGGGGCGGACTAGCGATTTACAATGAGCAGTTCTTC. Translating gives CASSRGGLAIYNEQFF. Full variable domain (missing parts from reference TRBV5-6 and TRBJ2-1): DAGVTQSPTHLIKTRGQQVTLRCSPKSGHDTVSWYQQALGQGPQFIFQYYEEEERQRGNFPDRFSGHQFPNYSSELNVNALLLGDSALYLCASSRGGLAIYNEQFFGPGTRLTVL.

This chain uses TRBV5-5 with TRBJ2-1, with 7 nucleotides matching TRBD2. The CDR3 loop spans 13 amino acids. Trimming at V came to 4 bases and at J to 16 bases, leaving 14 bases not matched to a gene. CDR1 and CDR2 from the germline V gene are SGHKS and YYEKEE (reference sequence). Written as DNA, the CDR3 is TGTGCCAGCAGCGCCTCGCCTAGCGGTCCCCCTTTCTTC. This sequence encodes CASSASPSGPPFF. Full variable domain (missing parts from reference TRBV5-5 and TRBJ2-1): DAGVTQSPTHLIKTRGQQVTLRCSPISGHKSVSWYQQVLGQGPQFIFQYYEKEERGRGNFPDRFSARQFPNYSSELNVNALLLGDSALYLCASSASPSGPPFFGPGTRLTVL.

The V gene is TRBV20-1, the J gene TRBJ2-7; tentative D call: TRBD1 (6 bases). The V gene's germline CDR1 is DFQATT and CDR2 SNEGSKA (reference sequence). V lost 3 bases, J lost 4 bases, and 10 bases lay in between. The CDR3 is 12 residues long. CDR3 bases: TGCAGTGCTAGTCTACAGGGTTACGAGCAGTACTTC. It is translated as CSASLQGYEQYF.

The gene calls are TRBV15 and TRBJ1-5; no definite D call. Between the trimmed V and J ends, which lost 0 bases and 3 bases, there was a span of 12 bases. Per the germline V gene, CDR1 is LNHNV and CDR2 is YYDKDF (reference sequence). The CDR3 has 16 residues. The CDR3 DNA follows: TGTGCCACCAGCAGAGATCGGAGCTCCCCCAATCAGCCCCAGCATTTT. This codes for CATSRDRSSPNQPQHF.

A note on this clone: This specimen includes other DNA sequences encoding the same CDR3. The rearrangement uses TRBV18 and TRBJ1-6; TRBD1 agrees at 9 bases. With 4 bases clipped from V and 6 bases from J, the junction kept 1 base outside the gene matches. CDR3 size: 14 residues. CDR1 KGHSH and CDR2 LQKENI come from the germline V gene. The CDR3 DNA reads TGTGCCAGCTCACGGGACAGGGCTAATTCACCCCTCCACTTT. Translating it yields CASSRDRANSPLHF. Variable domain in full (rest from reference TRBV18 and TRBJ1-6): NAGVMQNPRHLVRRRGQEARLRCSPMKGHSHVYWYRQLPEEGLKFMVYLQKENIIDESGMPKERFSAEFPKEGPSILRIQQVVRGDSAAYFCASSRDRANSPLHFGNGTRLTVT.

The chain's CDR3 is CASRLAGPTGELFF. The CDR3 bases are TGTGCCAGCAGACTAGCGGGACCCACCGGGGAGCTGTTTTTT. This chain uses TRBV6-5 with TRBJ2-2; 10 bases map to TRBD2. J was trimmed by 4 bases and V by 6 bases; bases with no gene match: 2. This CDR3 has 14 amino acids. In germline, CDR1 is MNHEY, CDR2 SVGAGI.

This chain joins TRBV19 and TRBJ2-1, with D possibly TRBD1 on 6 matching bases. The CDR3 consists of 14 residues. In germline, CDR1 is LNHDA, CDR2 SQIVND (reference sequence). V lost 6 bases and J lost 3, with 12 bases in between. The CDR3 nucleotides read TGTGCCAGTAGACCAGACAGGTACTACAATGAGCAGTTCTTC. It encodes CASRPDRYYNEQFF.

The chain links TRBV15 to TRBJ1-4; 7 positions agree with TRBD1. This CDR3 is 15 amino acids long. Germline V gene lookup returns CDR1 LNHNV and CDR2 YYDKDF (reference sequence). The V and J ends lost 1 base and 4 bases, in that order; junction bases with no gene match: 3. Here the CDR3 DNA reads TGTGCCACCAGCAGAGGGACAGGTAGTAATGAAAAACTGTTTTTT. It codes for CATSRGTGSNEKLFF. Together with reference TRBV15 and TRBJ1-4, the CDR3 gives the full variable domain: DAMVIQNPRYQVTQFGKPVTLSCSQTLNHNVMYWYQQKSSQAPKLLFHYYDKDFNNEADTPDNFQSRRPNTSFCFLDIRSPGLGDTAMYLCATSRGTGSNEKLFFGSGTQLSVL.

In its sample, this clone was seen a few times. The chain combines TRBV28 with TRBJ2-7; TRBD1 aligns across 8 bases. J lost 1 base, V lost 4 bases, and 6 bases had no gene match. Per the germline V gene, CDR1 is MDHEN and CDR2 is SYDVKM. The CDR3 extends over 15 amino acids. The CDR3 reads CASSSRTGPSYEQYF. Here the CDR3 DNA reads TGTGCCAGCAGTTCCCGGACAGGGCCTTCCTACGAGCAGTACTTC.

CDR3 nucleotides: TGTGCCAGCCGGAGCCCGAGCTCCTATAATTCACCCCTCCACTTT. It translates to CASRSPSSYNSPLHF. This chain joins TRBV7-2 and TRBJ1-6, with unresolved D. The V end lost 8 bases, the J end lost 0 bases, and 11 bases lay between the germline ends. The CDR3 runs to 15 residues. CDR1 is SGHTA, CDR2 FQGNSA, per germline. Using reference TRBV7-2 and TRBJ1-6 for the parts outside the CDR3, the full variable domain is GAGVSQSPSNKVTEKGKDVELRCDPISGHTALYWYRQSLGQGLEFLIYFQGNSAPDKSGLPSDRFSAERTGGSVSTLTIQRTQQEDSAVYLCASRSPSSYNSPLHFGNGTRLTVT.

This chain connects TRBV5-4 to TRBJ2-2; D call uncertain. The CDR3 is 14 residues long. The V and J ends lost 3 bases and 4 bases respectively, with 10 bases between them. Germline V gene sequence: CDR1 SGHNT, CDR2 YYREEE (reference sequence). Here the CDR3 DNA reads TGTGCCAGCAGCTACGCAGGAACCACCGGGGAGCTGTTTTTT. Its protein product is CASSYAGTTGELFF.

The chain employs TRBV5-6 and TRBJ2-2, with D uncertain. This CDR3 is 15 amino acids long. V lost 4 bases, J lost 0 bases, and 10 bases lay in between. CDR1 and CDR2 from the germline V gene are SGHDT and YYEEEE. CDR3: CASSMGWPNTGELFF. Written as DNA, the CDR3 is TGTGCCAGCAGCATGGGGTGGCCGAACACCGGGGAGCTGTTTTTT.

The chain uses TRBV9 and TRBJ2-1, with 10 nucleotides matching TRBD2. CDR3 length: 14 residues. From germline, CDR1 is SGDLS and CDR2 YYNGEE. Losses at the gene ends were 4 bases for V and 9 bases for J; bases not matched to a gene: 7. CDR3 sequence (DNA): TGTGCCAGCAGCTTTAAGCGGGAGGGGGGTGAGCAGTTCTTC. This gives the protein CASSFKREGGEQFF.

This clone was detected once. J is TRBJ2-3 and V is TRBV5-6; 9 bases fit TRBD2. Per germline, CDR1 SGHDT and CDR2 YYEEEE. The CDR3 is 17 residues long. With 1 base clipped from V and 4 bases from J, the junction kept 10 bases outside the gene matches. CDR3 amino acids: CASSLWGVSGRSDTQYF. CDR3 bases: TGTGCCAGCAGCTTGTGGGGGGTTAGCGGGAGATCAGATACGCAGTATTTT.

The rearrangement uses TRBV27 and TRBJ2-3, with 7 bases lining up with TRBD1. The CDR3 length is 15 residues. Trimming removed 10 bases from V and 3 bases from J; junction bases left unmatched: 13. Germline values: CDR1 MNHEY, CDR2 SMNVEV (reference sequence). In DNA form, the CDR3 reads TGTGCCACCCCTACAGGGGACCTAAGGACAGATACGCAGTATTTT. This codes for CATPTGDLRTDTQYF.

This sequence joins TRBV6-5 and TRBJ2-3; possible D gene TRBD1, 5 bases. The CDR3 contains 15 residues. CDR1 and CDR2 (germline): MNHEY, SVGAGI. With 7 bases removed from V and 4 bases from J, the gap between germline ends came to 18 bases. The CDR3 loop reads CASTTRALRSDTQYF. The CDR3 nucleotides read TGTGCCAGCACCACCAGGGCCCTGAGATCAGATACGCAGTATTTT.

Here the CDR3 reads CASTSTGGYGETQYF. Written as DNA, the CDR3 is TGTGCCAGTACTTCGACAGGGGGGTATGGAGAGACCCAGTACTTC. The chain combines TRBV19 with TRBJ2-5; TRBD1 agrees at 9 bases. The germline V gene has CDR1 LNHDA and CDR2 SQIVND (reference sequence). The CDR3 runs to 15 residues. J lost 4 bases, V lost 7 bases, and 10 bases had no gene match.

This sequence joins TRBV7-2 and TRBJ2-3; 12 nucleotides agree with TRBD2. V lost 6 bases and J lost 2; bases outside the gene matches: 3. The CDR3 extends over 15 amino acids. CDR1 is SGHTA and CDR2 is FQGNSA in the germline V gene. The CDR3 protein is CASRWTSGNTDTQYF. CDR3 DNA sequence: TGTGCCAGCAGATGGACTAGCGGGAACACAGATACGCAGTATTTT.

The V and J genes are TRBV4-2 and TRBJ2-1; TRBD2 matches at 9 bases. Germline CDR1 LGHNA, CDR2 YNFKEQ. The CDR3 is 13 residues long. V lost 0 bases to trimming and J lost 13 bases; unmatched junction nucleotides: 4. The CDR3 region is CASSQEGAGGQFF. Here the CDR3 DNA reads TGTGCCAGCAGCCAAGAAGGAGCGGGAGGACAGTTCTTC.

The V call is TRBV27, the J call TRBJ2-7; D perhaps matches TRBD1 (5 bases). V was pared by 2 bases and J by 3 bases, with 5 bases between. Germline V lookup: CDR1 MNHEY, CDR2 SMNVEV (reference sequence). CDR3 length: 12 amino acids. The CDR3 DNA reads TGTGCCAGCAGTTTACAGGGCTACGAGCAGTACTTC. Translating gives CASSLQGYEQYF.

The chain employs TRBV12-5 and TRBJ2-1; 7 bases agree with TRBD2. This CDR3 has 15 residues. The germline V gene has CDR1 LGHNT and CDR2 FRNRAP. V lost 5 bases, J lost 4 bases, and 8 bases stayed unmatched. The chain's CDR3 is CASGPSGVLYNEQFF. The CDR3 coding sequence is TGTGCTAGTGGTCCCAGCGGGGTCCTGTACAATGAGCAGTTCTTC. Complete variable domain (other parts from reference TRBV12-5 and TRBJ2-1): DARVTQTPRHKVTEMGQEVTMRCQPILGHNTVFWYRQTMMQGLELLAYFRNRAPLDDSGMPKDRFSAEMPDATLATLKIQPSEPRDSAVYFCASGPSGVLYNEQFFGPGTRLTVL.

This chain uses TRBV4-2 with TRBJ1-1; D gene uncertain. The CDR3 spans 15 residues. The germline V gene has CDR1 LGHNA and CDR2 YNFKEQ. V gave up 1 base and J gave up 1 base, with 10 bases separating them. This CDR3 is CASSQVGTQNTEAFF. The CDR3 bases are TGTGCCAGCAGCCAAGTGGGCACCCAGAACACTGAAGCTTTCTTT.

The chain is built from TRBV6-1 and TRBJ2-3; possibly TRBD1 for D (6 bases). The CDR3 is made up of 17 amino acids. Germline V CDR1 and CDR2: MNHNS, SASEGT. V was clipped by 2 bases and J by 0 bases, with 15 bases between them. This CDR3 is CASSELGHLISTDTQYF. The CDR3 DNA is TGTGCCAGCAGTGAATTGGGACACTTGATAAGCACAGATACGCAGTATTTT.

The V gene is TRBV5-8, the J gene TRBJ2-5; 7 bases match TRBD1. Trimming removed 4 bases from V and 3 bases from J; junction bases left unmatched: 9. Germline V gene sequence: CDR1 SGHTS, CDR2 YDEGEE. This CDR3 comprises 15 residues. CDR3 sequence (DNA): TGTGCCAGCAGCAGGGGGCTCAGGGAAAAAGAGACCCAGTACTTC. The encoded protein is CASSRGLREKETQYF.

The sample holds one count of this clone. This rearrangement joins TRBV21-1 to TRBJ1-5; the D call TRBD1 from the table was never checked on the DNA. TRBV21-1 is designated a pseudogene. This CDR3 is 17 amino acids long. DNA for the CDR3: TGTGCCAGCAGCAACATAGGGGGCTCCATCGGCAATCAGCCCCAGCATTTT. Translating it yields CASSNIGGSIGNQPQHF.

The chain couples TRBV5-1 to TRBJ1-4, with TRBD1 matching over 7 bases. From germline, CDR1 is SGHRS and CDR2 YFSETQ. Unmatched junction bases numbered 3, after V lost 5 bases and J lost 5 bases. The CDR3 consists of 13 residues. The chain's CDR3 is CASRRDSNEKLFF. In DNA form, the CDR3 reads TGCGCCAGCAGGCGGGACAGCAATGAAAAACTGTTTTTT.